This TCR beta chain was sequenced for a study of OX40 agonist ivuxolimab in advanced cancers. In the study overall: Dose-escalation cases comprised hepatocellular carcinoma, melanoma, renal cell or head and neck cancer. A mean age of roughly 62 years, range roughly 20 to 85, was recorded, and approximately 79% were male. The study, taken as a whole, reports: The study observed clonal expansion of CD4+ and CD8+ blood T cells by week 6 at 0.1 to 3.0 mg/kg.

Sequenced by immunoSEQ multiplex PCR; TCRdb stores in-frame clones only, minus some. The sample lists some 80,000 clones, about 90% occurring once. Trimming stripped 4 bases from V and 5 bases from J, with 11 bases between. Germline CDR1 and CDR2: MNHNS and SASEGT. The CDR3 contains 14 residues. Comments on this clone: The antigen remains undetermined.

This sequence was found in an adult with an advanced solid tumor such as melanoma, head and neck, liver or kidney cancer. V is TRBV6-1 and J is TRBJ2-2; weak D call: TRBD1 (5 bases). The source material was CD4+ or CD8+ T cells sorted from blood, sampled in a trial of the OX40 agonist ivuxolimab. CDR3 sequence: CASSGGHWTGELFF. In DNA form, the CDR3 reads TGTGCCAGCAGTGGAGGACACTGGACCGGGGAGCTGTTTTTT.